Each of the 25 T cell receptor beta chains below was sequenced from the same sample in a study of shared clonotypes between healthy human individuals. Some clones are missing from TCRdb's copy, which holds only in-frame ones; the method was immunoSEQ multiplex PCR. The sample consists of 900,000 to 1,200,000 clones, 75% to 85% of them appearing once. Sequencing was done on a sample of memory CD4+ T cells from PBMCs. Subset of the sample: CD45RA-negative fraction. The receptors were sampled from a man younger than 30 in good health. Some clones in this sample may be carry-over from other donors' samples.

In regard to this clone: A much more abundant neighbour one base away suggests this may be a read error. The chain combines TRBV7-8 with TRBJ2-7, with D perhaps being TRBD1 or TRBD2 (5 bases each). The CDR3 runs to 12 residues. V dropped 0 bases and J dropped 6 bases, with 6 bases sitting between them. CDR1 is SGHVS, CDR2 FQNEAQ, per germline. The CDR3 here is CASSLAGVEQYF. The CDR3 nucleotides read TGTGCCAGCAGCTTAGCGGGGGTCGAGCAGTACTTC.

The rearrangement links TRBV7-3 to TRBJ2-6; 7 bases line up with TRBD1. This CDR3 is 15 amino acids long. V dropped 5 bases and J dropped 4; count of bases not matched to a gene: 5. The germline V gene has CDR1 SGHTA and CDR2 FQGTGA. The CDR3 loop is CASSPTGPGANVLTF. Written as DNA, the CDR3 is TGTGCCAGCAGCCCGACAGGGCCAGGGGCCAACGTCCTGACTTTC. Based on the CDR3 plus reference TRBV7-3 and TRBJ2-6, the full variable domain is GAGVSQTPSNKVTEKGKYVELRCDPISGHTALYWYRQSLGQGPEFLIYFQGTGAADDSGLPNDRFFAVRPEGSVSTLKIQRTERGDSAVYLCASSPTGPGANVLTFGAGSRLTVL.

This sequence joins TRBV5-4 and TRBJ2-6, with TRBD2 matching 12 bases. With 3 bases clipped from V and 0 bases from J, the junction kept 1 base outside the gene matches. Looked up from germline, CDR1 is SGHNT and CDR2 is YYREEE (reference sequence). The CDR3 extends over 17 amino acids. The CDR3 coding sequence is TGTGCCAGCAGCTCTAGCGGGAGGGCCTCTGGGGCCAACGTCCTGACTTTC. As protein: CASSSSGRASGANVLTF.

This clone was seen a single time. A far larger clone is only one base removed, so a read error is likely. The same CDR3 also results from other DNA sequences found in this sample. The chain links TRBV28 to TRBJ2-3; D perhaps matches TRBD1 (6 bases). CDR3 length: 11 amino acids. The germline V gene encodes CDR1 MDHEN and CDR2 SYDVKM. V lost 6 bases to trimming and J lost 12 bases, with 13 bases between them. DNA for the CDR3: TGTGCCAGCAGCGGACAGCACTCTCAGTATTTT. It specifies CASSGQHSQYF.

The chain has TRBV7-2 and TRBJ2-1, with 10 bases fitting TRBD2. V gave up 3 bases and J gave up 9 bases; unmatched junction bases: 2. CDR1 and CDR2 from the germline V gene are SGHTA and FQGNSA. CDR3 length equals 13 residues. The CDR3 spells CASSLSGRGEQFF. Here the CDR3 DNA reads TGTGCCAGCAGCTTGAGCGGGAGGGGTGAGCAGTTCTTC.

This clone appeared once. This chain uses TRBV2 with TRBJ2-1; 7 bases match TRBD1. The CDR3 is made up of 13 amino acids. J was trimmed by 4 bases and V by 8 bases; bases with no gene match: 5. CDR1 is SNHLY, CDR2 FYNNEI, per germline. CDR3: CASSGRGYNEQFF. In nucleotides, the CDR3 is TGTGCCAGCTCTGGCAGGGGGTACAATGAGCAGTTCTTC.

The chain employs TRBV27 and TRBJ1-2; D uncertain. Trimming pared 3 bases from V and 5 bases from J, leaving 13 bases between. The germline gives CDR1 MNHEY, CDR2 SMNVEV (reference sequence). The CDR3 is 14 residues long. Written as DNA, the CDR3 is TGTGCCAGCAGTTTCAACAGAGACCCTTATGGCTACACCTTC. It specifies CASSFNRDPYGYTF.

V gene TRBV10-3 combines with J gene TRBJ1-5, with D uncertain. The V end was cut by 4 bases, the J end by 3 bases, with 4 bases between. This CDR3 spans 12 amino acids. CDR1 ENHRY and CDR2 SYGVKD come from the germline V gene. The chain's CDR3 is CAISVDNQPQHF. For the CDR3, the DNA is TGTGCCATCAGTGTAGACAATCAGCCCCAGCATTTT.

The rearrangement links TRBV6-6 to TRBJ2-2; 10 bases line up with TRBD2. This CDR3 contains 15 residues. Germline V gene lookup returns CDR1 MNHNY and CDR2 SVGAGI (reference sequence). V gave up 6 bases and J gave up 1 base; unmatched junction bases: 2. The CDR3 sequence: CASRASGGNTGELFF. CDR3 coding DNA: TGTGCCAGCAGAGCTAGCGGGGGGAACACCGGGGAGCTGTTTTTT.

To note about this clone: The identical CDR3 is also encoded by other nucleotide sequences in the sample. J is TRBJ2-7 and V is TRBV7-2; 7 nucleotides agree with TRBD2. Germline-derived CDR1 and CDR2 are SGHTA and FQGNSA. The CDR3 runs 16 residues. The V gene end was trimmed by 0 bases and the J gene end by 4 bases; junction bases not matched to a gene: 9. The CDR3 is CASSLASSGAPYEQYF. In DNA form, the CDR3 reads TGTGCCAGCAGCTTAGCCTCTAGCGGAGCCCCGTACGAGCAGTACTTC.

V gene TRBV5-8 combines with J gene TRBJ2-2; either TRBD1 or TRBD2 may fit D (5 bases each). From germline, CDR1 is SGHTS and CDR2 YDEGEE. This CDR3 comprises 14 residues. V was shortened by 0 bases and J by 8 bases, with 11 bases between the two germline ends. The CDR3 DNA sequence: TGTGCCAGCAGCTTGGTATGGGGGAGAGGGGAGCTGTTTTTT. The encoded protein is CASSLVWGRGELFF.

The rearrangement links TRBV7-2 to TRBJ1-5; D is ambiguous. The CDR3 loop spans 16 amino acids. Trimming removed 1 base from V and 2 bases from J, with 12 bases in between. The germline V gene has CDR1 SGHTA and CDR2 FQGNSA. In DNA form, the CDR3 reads TGTGCCAGCAGCTTAGGAGCGGGAGGAGGCAATCAGCCCCAGCATTTT. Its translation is CASSLGAGGGNQPQHF.

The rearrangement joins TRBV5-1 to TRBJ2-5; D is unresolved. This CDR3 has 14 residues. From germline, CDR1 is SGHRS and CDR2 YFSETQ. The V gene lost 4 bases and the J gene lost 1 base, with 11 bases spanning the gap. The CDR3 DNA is TGCGCCAGCAGCACCCGTGGCAGCCAAGAGACCCAGTACTTC. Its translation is CASSTRGSQETQYF.

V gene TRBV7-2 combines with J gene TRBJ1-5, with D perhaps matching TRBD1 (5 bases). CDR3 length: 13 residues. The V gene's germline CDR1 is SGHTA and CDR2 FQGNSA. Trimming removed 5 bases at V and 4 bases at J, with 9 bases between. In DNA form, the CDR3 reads TGTGCCAGCAGCCCGGGGCGGAATCAGCCCCAGCATTTT. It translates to CASSPGRNQPQHF.

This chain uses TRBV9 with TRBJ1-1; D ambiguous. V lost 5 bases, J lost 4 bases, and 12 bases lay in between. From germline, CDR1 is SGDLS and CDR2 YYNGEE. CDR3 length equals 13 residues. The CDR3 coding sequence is TGTGCCAGCAGTAATGGACCGTTCACTGAAGCTTTCTTT. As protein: CASSNGPFTEAFF.

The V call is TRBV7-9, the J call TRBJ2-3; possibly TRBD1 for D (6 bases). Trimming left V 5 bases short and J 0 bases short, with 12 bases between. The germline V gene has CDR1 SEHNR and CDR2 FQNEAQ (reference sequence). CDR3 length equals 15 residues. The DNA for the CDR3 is TGTGCCAGCAGCCCCTACAGGGCGAGCACAGATACGCAGTATTTT. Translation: CASSPYRASTDTQYF.

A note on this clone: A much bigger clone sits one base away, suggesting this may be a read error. CDR3 amino acids: CASSGQPNTEAFF. CDR3 nucleotide sequence: TGTGCCAGCAGTGGGCAGCCGAACACTGAAGCTTTCTTT. The chain uses TRBV6-9 and TRBJ1-1, with D hard to call. V was trimmed by 5 bases and J by 1 base, leaving 8 bases between them. CDR1 and CDR2 (germline): MNHGY, SVAAGI. CDR3 length: 13 residues.

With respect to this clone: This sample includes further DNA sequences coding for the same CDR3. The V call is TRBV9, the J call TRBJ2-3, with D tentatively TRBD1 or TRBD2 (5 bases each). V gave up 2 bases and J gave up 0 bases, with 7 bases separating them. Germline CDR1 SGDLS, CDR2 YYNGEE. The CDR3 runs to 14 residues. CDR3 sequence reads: CASSVRGSTDTQYF. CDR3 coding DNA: TGTGCCAGCAGCGTCCGGGGCAGCACAGATACGCAGTATTTT.

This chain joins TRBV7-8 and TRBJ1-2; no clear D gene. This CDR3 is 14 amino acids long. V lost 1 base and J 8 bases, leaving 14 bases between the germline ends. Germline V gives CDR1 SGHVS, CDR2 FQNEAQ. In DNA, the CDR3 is TGTGCCAGCAGCTTAGAAGTTGGTAGGGTCGGCTACACCTTC. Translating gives CASSLEVGRVGYTF.

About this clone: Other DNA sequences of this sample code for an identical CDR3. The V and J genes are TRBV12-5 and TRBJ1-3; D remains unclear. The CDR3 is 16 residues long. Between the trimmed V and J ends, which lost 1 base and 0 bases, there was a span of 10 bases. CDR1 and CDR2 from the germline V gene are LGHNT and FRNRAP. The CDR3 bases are TGTGCTAGTGGTTTGGGGCAAGGGATCTCTGGAAACACCATATATTTT. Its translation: CASGLGQGISGNTIYF.

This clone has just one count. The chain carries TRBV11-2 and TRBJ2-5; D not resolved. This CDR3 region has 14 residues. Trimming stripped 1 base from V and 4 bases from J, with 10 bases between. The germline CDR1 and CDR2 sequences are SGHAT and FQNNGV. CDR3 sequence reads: CASSLALLLETQYF. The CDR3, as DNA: TGTGCCAGCAGCTTAGCGCTTCTTTTAGAGACCCAGTACTTC. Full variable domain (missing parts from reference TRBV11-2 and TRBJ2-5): EAGVAQSPRYKIIEKRQSVAFWCNPISGHATLYWYQQILGQGPKLLIQFQNNGVVDDSQLPKDRFSAERLKGVDSTLKIQPAKLEDSAVYLCASSLALLLETQYFGPGTRLLVL.

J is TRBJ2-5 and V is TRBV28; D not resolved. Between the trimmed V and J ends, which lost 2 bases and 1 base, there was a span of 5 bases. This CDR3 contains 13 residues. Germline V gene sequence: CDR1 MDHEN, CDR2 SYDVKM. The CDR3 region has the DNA TGTGCCAGCAGTTTAGCGGCCCAAGAGACCCAGTACTTC. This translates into CASSLAAQETQYF.

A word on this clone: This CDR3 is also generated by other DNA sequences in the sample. The CDR3 region has the DNA TGTGCCTGGAGTGTTGGCAGCTCCTCTGGAAACACCATATATTTT. It codes for CAWSVGSSSGNTIYF. The rearrangement uses TRBV30 and TRBJ1-3; D is unresolved. The germline CDR1 and CDR2 sequences are GTSNPN and SVGIG (reference sequence). V was pared by 0 bases and J by 0 bases, with 9 bases between. The CDR3 has 15 amino acids. The complete variable domain, with remaining parts taken from reference TRBV30 and TRBJ1-3, reads SQTIHQWPATLVQPVGSPLSLECTVEGTSNPNLYWYRQAAGRGLQLLFYSVGIGQISSEVPQNLSASRPQDRQFILSSKKLLLSDSGFYLCAWSVGSSSGNTIYFGEGSWLTVV.

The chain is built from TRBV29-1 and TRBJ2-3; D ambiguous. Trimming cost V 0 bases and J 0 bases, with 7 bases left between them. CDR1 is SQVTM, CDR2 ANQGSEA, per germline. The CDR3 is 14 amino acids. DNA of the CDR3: TGCAGCGTTGAAGATCGGCTGAGCACAGATACGCAGTATTTT. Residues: CSVEDRLSTDTQYF.

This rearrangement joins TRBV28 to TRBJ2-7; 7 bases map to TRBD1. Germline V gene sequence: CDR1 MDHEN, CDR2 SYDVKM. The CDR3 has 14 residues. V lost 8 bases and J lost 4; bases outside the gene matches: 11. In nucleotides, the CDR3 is TGTGCCAGCGGTGGGGTTGGCAGGGGGTACGAGCAGTACTTC. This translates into CASGGVGRGYEQYF.